The 18 T cell receptor beta chains in this list originate from one sample, sequenced in a study of T-cell reconstitution after alpha-beta-depleted transplantation in children. Unique molecular identifiers were incorporated during preparation of the TCRbeta library. A single record per CDR3 protein comes from TCRdb applying MiXCR to the PCR reads. The sample holds around 240,000 distinct CDR3 sequences, approximately 9.7% seen once. The input for sequencing was PBMCs from the stem cell graft donor, taken from the stem cell graft. Receptors were obtained from a human donor who donated a stem cell graft to a child with SCID.

The V and J genes are TRBV20-1 and TRBJ2-5; D is unclear. There are 11 residues in the CDR3. Germline V gene data show CDR1 as DFQATT and CDR2 as SNEGSKA (reference sequence). V was trimmed by 0 bases and J by 3 bases, leaving 2 bases between them. The CDR3 region has the DNA TGCAGTGCTAGAGAAGAAGAGACCCAGTACTTC. Residues: CSAREEETQYF.

In this sample, this clonotype turned up a few times. DNA of the CDR3: TGTGCCAGCTCACCAGGAGAGCGGGTCACAGATACGCAGTATTTT. This sequence encodes CASSPGERVTDTQYF. The rearrangement links TRBV18 to TRBJ2-3; D is perhaps TRBD2 (6 bases). V was clipped by 2 bases and J by 2 bases, with 11 bases between them. Germline V CDR1 and CDR2: KGHSH, LQKENI. This CDR3 region has 15 residues.

This clonotype was detected ten times or more. The chain recombines TRBV28 with TRBJ2-6; TRBD1 is a possible D gene (5 bases). Trimming pared 2 bases from V and 0 bases from J, leaving 11 bases between. Looked up from germline, CDR1 is MDHEN and CDR2 is SYDVKM. The CDR3 is 17 residues long. CDR3 sequence: CASSLDSAYSGANVLTF. Written as DNA, the CDR3 is TGTGCCAGCAGTTTAGACAGTGCTTACTCTGGGGCCAACGTCCTGACTTTC.

This clonotype was recorded a few times. This chain links TRBV20-1 with TRBJ2-7; 8 bases match TRBD1. Germline loops: CDR1 DFQATT, CDR2 SNEGSKA (reference sequence). The CDR3 has 16 residues. The CDR3 reads CCASPKGQGRTYEQYF. The CDR3 bases are TGCTGCGCTAGCCCAAAAGGACAGGGCCGGACCTACGAGCAGTACTTC.

The chain recombines TRBV30 with TRBJ2-3; D not resolved. With 0 bases removed from V and 0 bases from J, the gap between germline ends came to 7 bases. This CDR3 contains 14 residues. Germline CDR1 and CDR2: GTSNPN and SVGIG (reference sequence). The CDR3 DNA sequence: TGTGCCTGGAGTGTTGGTAGTAGCACAGATACGCAGTATTTT. It encodes CAWSVGSSTDTQYF.

This clonotype was observed many times. This chain links TRBV5-1 with TRBJ2-1; D may be TRBD1 or TRBD2 (6 bases each). Trimming shortened V by 0 bases and J by 0 bases, and 13 bases separated the two germline ends. Per the germline V gene, CDR1 is SGHRS and CDR2 is YFSETQ. The CDR3 length is 17 residues. CDR3 amino acids: CASSLVGGLSSYNEQFF. The CDR3 nucleotides are TGCGCCAGCAGCTTGGTCGGGGGCCTTAGCTCCTACAATGAGCAGTTCTTC. The variable domain in full, with the rest retrieved from reference TRBV5-1 and TRBJ2-1, is KAGVTQTPRYLIKTRGQQVTLSCSPISGHRSVSWYQQTPGQGLQFLFEYFSETQRNKGNFPGRFSGRQFSNSRSEMNVSTLELGDSALYLCASSLVGGLSSYNEQFFGPGTRLTVL.

As for this clonotype: Relative to the germline gene, one junction end is altered; a read error may explain this. The chain recombines TRBV15 with TRBJ1-5; 8 bases map to TRBD1. Germline lookup yields CDR1 LNHNV and CDR2 YYDKDF (reference sequence). This CDR3 contains 19 residues. The CDR3: CATSGEKRTGSYSNQPQHF. CDR3 nucleotide sequence: TGTGCCACCAGCGGAGAAAAAAGGACAGGGAGCTATAGCAATCAGCCCCAGCATTTT.

Comment on this clonotype: A much larger clone sits a single nucleotide away, making a read error possible. The chain links TRBV5-6 to TRBJ1-2; 7 nucleotides agree with TRBD1. CDR3 length: 13 residues. Germline V gene data show CDR1 as SGHDT and CDR2 as YYEEEE. DNA for the CDR3: TGTGCCAGCAGCCGGAGACAGGGCCGTGGCTACCCCTTC. This sequence encodes CASSRRQGRGYPF.

This clonotype was detected many times. The chain employs TRBV7-2 and TRBJ1-1, with D tentatively TRBD1 (5 bases). Germline V CDR1 and CDR2: SGHTA, FQGNSA. The CDR3 spans 14 residues. V shed 4 bases and J shed 5 bases, with 14 bases lying between them. The CDR3 region is CASSYNGRGTEAFF. In DNA, the CDR3 is TGTGCCAGCAGCTACAACGGCCGGGGGACTGAAGCTTTCTTT.

This clonotype was seen ten or more times. The CDR3 DNA is TGTGCCAGCAGACAGGGGGGCGTTGCAACTAATGAAAAACTGTTTTTT. This codes for CASRQGGVATNEKLFF. The chain carries TRBV2 and TRBJ1-4; 8 bases match TRBD1. Per the germline V gene, CDR1 is SNHLY and CDR2 is FYNNEI. With V trimmed by 6 bases and J by 0 bases, 6 bases remained unmatched. This CDR3 is 16 amino acids long. Supplemented by reference TRBV2 and TRBJ1-4, the full variable domain reads EPEVTQTPSHQVTQMGQEVILRCVPISNHLYFYWYRQILGQKVEFLVSFYNNEISEKSEIFDDQFSVERPDGSNFTLKIRSTKLEDSAMYFCASRQGGVATNEKLFFGSGTQLSVL.

This clonotype has at least ten counts. The rearrangement links TRBV5-1 to TRBJ2-2; weak D call: TRBD2 (5 bases). The CDR3 sequence is 15 residues long. The germline CDR1 and CDR2 sequences are SGHRS and YFSETQ. The V end lost 2 bases, the J end lost 6 bases, and 14 bases lay between the germline ends. CDR3 region: CASSFQRNDAGELFF. The CDR3 coding sequence is TGCGCCAGCAGCTTCCAGCGGAATGATGCCGGGGAGCTGTTTTTT.

This clonotype was observed many times. The J gene is TRBJ2-1, the V gene TRBV9; a possible D gene is TRBD2 (7 bases). The CDR3 extends over 16 amino acids. The V gene lost 1 base and the J gene lost 8 bases, with 19 bases spanning the gap. CDR1 is SGDLS, CDR2 YYNGEE, per germline. CDR3 sequence reads: CASSVLVGGGHYEQFF. The CDR3, as DNA: TGTGCCAGCAGCGTATTAGTGGGGGGGGGCCACTATGAGCAGTTCTTC.

This clonotype was observed at least ten times. The genes are TRBV12-3 or TRBV12-4 and TRBJ2-1, with 7 bases matching TRBD2. Trimming cost V 6 bases and J 3 bases; bases outside gene matches: 8. This CDR3 is built from 15 residues. The CDR3, as DNA: TGTGCCAGCAGCTCCGGGGGGTTTAACTACAATGAGCAGTTCTTC. It is translated as CASSSGGFNYNEQFF.

This clonotype was counted many times. V gene TRBV20-1 combines with J gene TRBJ2-3; D not certain. Germline CDR1 is DFQATT and CDR2 is SNEGSKA (reference sequence). Trimming stripped 6 bases from V and 3 bases from J, with 13 bases between. The CDR3 runs to 13 residues. Here the CDR3 reads CSARRSVTDTQYF. CDR3 sequence (DNA): TGCAGTGCCCGTCGGTCGGTAACAGATACGCAGTATTTT.

This clonotype was counted at least ten times. This chain uses TRBV25-1 with TRBJ1-1, with TRBD1 matching 7 bases. J gave up 3 bases and V 2 bases, and 6 bases lay outside the gene matches. Germline V gene lookup returns CDR1 MGHDK and CDR2 SYGVNS. This CDR3 has 15 amino acids. This chain's CDR3 is CASSEPGRGDTEAFF. The CDR3 DNA reads TGTGCCAGCAGTGAACCGGGCAGGGGGGACACTGAAGCTTTCTTT.

At least ten counts were recorded for this clonotype. The V call is TRBV10-2, the J call TRBJ2-2; 7 bases are shared with TRBD1. Per germline, CDR1 WSHSY and CDR2 SAAADI. With V trimmed by 8 bases and J by 3 bases, 6 bases remained unmatched. This CDR3 spans 14 amino acids. The CDR3 bases are TGCGCCAGCCGGCGACAGGGAGACACCGGGGAGCTGTTTTTT. It codes for CASRRQGDTGELFF.

This clonotype was detected many times. The V call is TRBV5-1, the J call TRBJ2-5; D tentatively fits TRBD1 or TRBD2 (5 bases each). V was trimmed by 0 bases and J by 3 bases, leaving 12 bases between them. The V gene's germline CDR1 is SGHRS and CDR2 YFSETQ. The CDR3 length is 15 residues. This CDR3 reads CASSLEGTLEETQYF. CDR3 coding DNA: TGCGCCAGCAGCTTGGAGGGGACGCTTGAAGAGACCCAGTACTTC. The whole variable domain, remainder taken from reference TRBV5-1 and TRBJ2-5, is KAGVTQTPRYLIKTRGQQVTLSCSPISGHRSVSWYQQTPGQGLQFLFEYFSETQRNKGNFPGRFSGRQFSNSRSEMNVSTLELGDSALYLCASSLEGTLEETQYFGPGTRLLVL.

This clonotype came up many times. The CDR3 bases are TGTGCCAGCAGTTACGCGCACTCCGGGGATAAATCCGGGGAGCTGTTTTTT. The encoded protein is CASSYAHSGDKSGELFF. The chain recombines TRBV6-5 with TRBJ2-2; the D gene is possibly TRBD2 (5 bases). V lost 2 bases, J lost 6 bases, and 19 bases lay in between. The CDR3 is 17 amino acids. In germline, CDR1 is MNHEY, CDR2 SVGAGI.